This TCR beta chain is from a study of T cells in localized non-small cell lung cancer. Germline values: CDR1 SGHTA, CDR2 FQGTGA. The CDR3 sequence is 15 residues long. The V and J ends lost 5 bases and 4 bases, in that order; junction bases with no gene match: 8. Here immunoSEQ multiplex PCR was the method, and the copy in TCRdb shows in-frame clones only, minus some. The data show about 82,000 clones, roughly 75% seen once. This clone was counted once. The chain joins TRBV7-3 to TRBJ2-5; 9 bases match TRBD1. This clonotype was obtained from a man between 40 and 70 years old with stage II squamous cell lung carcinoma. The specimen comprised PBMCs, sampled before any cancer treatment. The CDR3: CASSTTGGPGETQYF. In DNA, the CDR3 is TGTGCCAGCAGCACCACAGGGGGCCCTGGAGAGACCCAGTACTTC.